Listed below are T cell receptor beta chains from one sample, sequenced in a study of T cells after yellow fever vaccination. TCRdb fed the 5' RACE reads into MiXCR, producing one record per CDR3 protein. The sample has 500,000 to 650,000 distinct CDR3 sequences, 17% seen once. The sequences come from PBMCs, collected 5 to 6 days after the first yellow fever vaccination. These receptors all come from a young man who received the YFV17D yellow fever vaccine. Both conserved end residues are part of each CDR3. The D gene is left open where the match is weak. For some rows the clone size is stated as once, few or many, or as a class when expanded; others skip it.

size	V	J	D	CDR3	DNA
few	TRBV6-1	TRBJ1-3	NA	CASRRGLLGNTIYF	TGTGCCAGTCGTCGGGGACTTCTTGGAAACACCATATATTTT
NA	TRBV7-9	TRBJ1-5	NA	CASSPGGLSNQPQHF	TGTGCCAGCAGCCCCGGGGGGCTGTCGAATCAGCCCCAGCATTTT
NA	TRBV9	TRBJ1-1	NA	CASSVGTEQAFF	TGTGCCAGCAGCGTAGGGACAGAACAAGCTTTCTTT
NA	TRBV11-1	TRBJ2-3	NA	CASSPGLGEGEDTQYF	TGTGCCAGCAGCCCCGGCCTGGGAGAAGGAGAAGATACGCAGTATTTT
NA	TRBV24-1	TRBJ1-5	NA	CATSERDGSNQPQHF	TGTGCCACCAGTGAGCGGGACGGTAGCAATCAGCCCCAGCATTTT
NA	TRBV7-3	TRBJ2-2	NA	CATSDGNTGELFF	TGTGCCACCTCCGATGGGAACACCGGGGAGCTGTTTTTT
few	TRBV3-1	TRBJ1-2	TRBD1	CASSRDRNGYTF	TGTGCCAGCAGCAGGGACAGGAATGGCTACACCTTC
few	TRBV5-1	TRBJ2-3	NA	CASSLDSGMGTDTQYF	TGCGCCAGCAGCTTGGATTCGGGAATGGGAACAGATACGCAGTATTTT
few	TRBV7-9	TRBJ2-7	TRBD1	CASSSQGRDHEQYF	TGTGCCAGCAGCTCACAGGGGCGCGACCACGAGCAGTACTTC
few	TRBV4-3	TRBJ2-2	NA	CASSQDWPFPNTGELFF	TGCGCCAGCAGCCAAGATTGGCCATTCCCAAACACCGGGGAGCTGTTTTTT
NA	TRBV7-9	TRBJ2-3	NA	CASSSRRTVNTDTQYF	TGTGCCAGCAGCTCCCGAAGGACGGTAAACACAGATACGCAGTATTTT
NA	TRBV6-2/TRBV6-3	TRBJ2-1	TRBD1	CASSLETGTYNEQFF	TGTGCCAGCAGTTTGGAGACAGGGACATACAATGAGCAGTTCTTC
few	TRBV7-2	TRBJ2-7	NA	CASSLNVGLPPEQYF	TGTGCCAGCAGCTTAAACGTCGGGCTTCCTCCCGAGCAGTACTTC
few	TRBV7-8	TRBJ1-2	NA	CASSGRTGGWDYGYTF	TGTGCCAGCAGCGGACGGACGGGGGGATGGGACTATGGCTACACCTTC
NA	TRBV5-5	TRBJ2-5	NA	CASSPGQGVETQYF	TGTGCCAGCAGCCCAGGGCAGGGCGTGGAGACCCAGTACTTC
NA	TRBV7-9	TRBJ2-5	NA	CASSAARAGREETQYF	TGTGCCAGCTCCGCAGCCCGGGCGGGACGGGAAGAGACCCAGTACTTC
NA	TRBV18	TRBJ2-1	TRBD1	CASSPRQGAIDEQFF	TGTGCCAGCTCACCCAGACAGGGGGCCATCGATGAGCAGTTCTTC
few	TRBV20-1	TRBJ2-5	NA	CSATDHFQETQYF	TGCAGTGCTACGGACCATTTCCAAGAGACCCAGTACTTC
many	TRBV7-2	TRBJ1-1	TRBD1	CASSLWTGESEAFF	TGTGCCAGCAGCTTATGGACAGGGGAATCTGAAGCTTTCTTT